This TCR beta chain was sequenced during a study of blood T cell repertoires in COVID-19 (TCRdb year 2020). With regard to the full study: Samples from collaborators originated in the United States, Italy and Spain and spanned both the acute and convalescent phases of COVID-19. The material from the prospective study consisted of cDNA or gDNA derived from T cells, B-cell-depleted T cells, or PBMCs. Samples were obtained from the ongoing ImmuneRACE study (first 160 participants) and from over 1,000 subjects provided by 6 global collaborators. Nearly every sample came with metadata listing a de-identified subject ID, COVID-19 status, age in years and sex. A freely available public database, intended as a resource for researchers studying the immune response to SARS-CoV-2, is where the repertoires were released. Deeply sampled blood TCRbeta repertoires from subjects exposed to, actively infected with, or recovered from COVID-19 were included in the dataset. Where HLA class I and class II types were available, the types were taken from metadata supplied by the sample provider, not from assay-based typing.

This clone was counted once. Which antigen it targets is not known. Qualities for individual bases were not recorded, and no much larger clone is one base off. The immunoSEQ Assay, a bias-controlled multiplex PCR, was used to amplify TCRbeta CDR3 regions from genomic DNA. The authors' analysis ran thus. Nucleated cell counts per sample were estimated from amplification of reference gene primers within the assay. To quantify the absolute abundance of each unique TCRbeta CDR3 rearrangement, sequence reads were collapsed and filtered. Productive Simpson clonality was computed per sample as the square root of Simpson's diversity index over productive rearrangements. TCRdb limited this immuneACCESS table to in-frame rearrangements with V and J called. A share of clones is missing; checked studies link under half to unresolved V genes, and the rest is unexplained. V and J calls and clone size follow that table, whereas D and trimming were derived from the DNA. The sample profile shows about 180,000 clones; under 90% of them were found once. The ten most abundant clones make up roughly a tenth of the sample.

Beyond this particular receptor, the publication reports: The amount of clinical and demographic metadata varied by source and participant and was provided uncurated.

From the germline V gene, CDR1 is SGHRS and CDR2 is YFSETQ. Spanning cysteine to phenylalanine, the CDR3 consists of 14 amino acids. Only the CDR3 DNA is retained, 42 bases long and in frame from the first base. The V end loses 8 bases and the J end loses 0 bases, and a stretch of 15 bases separates them. Each collaborating institution followed its own protocols to collect whole blood in K2EDTA tubes. Collaborator samples were shipped for TCRbeta analysis as frozen whole blood, isolated PBMCs, or DNA extracted from either sample type. Material: peripheral blood. This chain is built from TRBV5-1 and TRBJ2-7; the D gene is not confidently resolved. The clonotype was recovered from a woman of 80 years or more with active or convalescent COVID-19. The sequenced DNA is TGCGCCAGTACCCTTATCCCAGACTCCTACGAGCAGTACTTC. The translation is CASTLIPDSYEQYF.